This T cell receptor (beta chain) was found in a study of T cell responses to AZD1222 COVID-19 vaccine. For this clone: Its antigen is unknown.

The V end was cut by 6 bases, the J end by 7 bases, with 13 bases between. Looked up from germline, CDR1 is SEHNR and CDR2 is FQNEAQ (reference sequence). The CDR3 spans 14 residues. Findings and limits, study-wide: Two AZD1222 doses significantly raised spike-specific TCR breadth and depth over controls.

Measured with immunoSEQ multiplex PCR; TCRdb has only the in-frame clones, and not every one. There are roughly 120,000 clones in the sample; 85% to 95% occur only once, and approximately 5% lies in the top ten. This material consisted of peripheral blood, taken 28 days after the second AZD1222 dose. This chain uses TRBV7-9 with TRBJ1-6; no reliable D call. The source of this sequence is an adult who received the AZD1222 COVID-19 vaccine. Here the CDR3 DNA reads TGTGCCAGCAGTGGGGTGGTTGGGAATTCACCCCTCCACTTT. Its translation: CASSGVVGNSPLHF.